Shown below are 21 T cell receptor beta chains from a single sample sequenced in a study of early T cells in non-severe SARS-CoV-2 infection. Each CDR3 protein is one row after TCRdb ran MiXCR on the 5' RACE reads. The profile shows about 22,000 distinct CDR3 sequences, 3.6% of them singletons. Source material: whole blood. The receptors here all came from an adult who was a healthcare worker with PCR-confirmed SARS-CoV-2 infection or an uninfected control (not recorded which).

By frequency in the sample, this clonotype is medium-sized. The gene calls are TRBV6-2 or TRBV6-3 and TRBJ1-1; 9 nucleotides match TRBD1. Germline lookup yields CDR1 MNHEY and CDR2 SVGEGT. This CDR3 is built from 16 residues. J gave up 8 bases and V 2 bases, and 12 bases lay outside the gene matches. CDR3 loop: CASSYLAGQGGREAFF. In DNA form, the CDR3 reads TGTGCCAGCAGTTACCTTGCGGGACAGGGAGGTCGGGAAGCTTTCTTT.

CDR3: CASSLSSGETQYF. The CDR3 DNA reads as TGCGCCAGCAGCTTGTCCTCCGGGGAGACGCAGTATTTT. J is TRBJ2-3 and V is TRBV5-1, with D tentatively TRBD2 (5 bases). This CDR3 region has 13 residues. Germline assignment: CDR1 SGHRS and CDR2 YFSETQ. V was clipped by 1 base and J by 9 bases, with 12 bases between them.

The sample holds a few counts of this clonotype. V usage is TRBV5-1 and J usage is TRBJ2-3; 16 bases map to TRBD2. The CDR3 runs to 19 residues. The trim removed 1 base at V and 2 bases at J, leaving 7 bases unmatched. Germline V gene data show CDR1 as SGHRS and CDR2 as YFSETQ. In DNA form, the CDR3 reads TGCGCCAGCAGCTTGCCGGGACTAGCGGGAGGGACCCTCACAGATACGCAGTATTTT. Amino acids: CASSLPGLAGGTLTDTQYF.

This clonotype was detected ten times or more. The chain recombines TRBV3-1 with TRBJ1-2; D gene ambiguous. Germline-derived CDR1 and CDR2 are LGHDT and YNNKEL (reference sequence). V dropped 4 bases and J dropped 8 bases, with 8 bases sitting between them. This CDR3 comprises 11 residues. The CDR3 DNA sequence: TGTGCCAGCAGCCGCCGACAAGGCTACACCTTC. This sequence encodes CASSRRQGYTF.

This clonotype was seen ten or more times. This sequence joins TRBV6-1 and TRBJ1-2, with D uncertain. V lost 5 bases and J 6 bases, leaving 13 bases between the germline ends. Germline assignment: CDR1 MNHNS and CDR2 SASEGT. There are 13 residues in the CDR3. Here the CDR3 DNA reads TGTGCCAGCAGTCCGGGGAATGTGCATGGCTACACCTTC. Encoded protein: CASSPGNVHGYTF.

This clonotype was picked up many times. The chain joins TRBV7-9 to TRBJ1-1; unclear D gene. Germline V lookup: CDR1 SEHNR, CDR2 FQNEAQ (reference sequence). CDR3 length: 13 residues. With 3 bases removed from V and 4 bases from J, the gap between germline ends came to 9 bases. The CDR3, as DNA: TGTGCCAGCAGCTTCCACGGGCCCACTGAAGCTTTCTTT. It codes for CASSFHGPTEAFF.

This clonotype showed up many times. The genes are TRBV6-5 and TRBJ2-3, with 13 bases fitting TRBD2. J lost 0 bases, V lost 5 bases, and 5 bases had no gene match. Germline V gene data show CDR1 as MNHEY and CDR2 as SVGAGI. There are 17 residues in the CDR3. The chain's CDR3 is CASSRMGLAGSTDTQYF. CDR3 nucleotide sequence: TGTGCCAGCAGTCGGATGGGACTAGCGGGGAGCACAGATACGCAGTATTTT.

This clonotype was seen more than once but under ten times. The chain employs TRBV14 and TRBJ2-3; D assignment may be TRBD1 or TRBD2 (5 bases each). The germline V and J ends were trimmed by 0 bases and 2 bases, with 12 bases remaining between them. The CDR3 length is 16 residues. Germline CDR1 SGHDN, CDR2 FVKESK. The CDR3 DNA is TGTGCCAGCAGCCAAGACCCCGCCGGGACCACAGATACGCAGTATTTT. This sequence encodes CASSQDPAGTTDTQYF. The variable domain in full, with the rest retrieved from reference TRBV14 and TRBJ2-3, is EAGVTQFPSHSVIEKGQTVTLRCDPISGHDNLYWYRRVMGKEIKFLLHFVKESKQDESGMPNNRFLAERTGGTYSTLKVQPAELEDSGVYFCASSQDPAGTTDTQYFGPGTRLTVL.

This clonotype appeared many times. Its ends do not fully match the called genes, so a read error is possible. This chain uses TRBV6-6 with TRBJ2-7; D remains unclear. The CDR3 covers 15 residues. Germline assignment: CDR1 MNHNY and CDR2 SVGAGI (reference sequence). The CDR3 DNA follows: TGTGCCGGCAGTTACTTCGGCGCTAGGGCCTACGAGCAGTACTTC. Translated: CAGSYFGARAYEQYF.

This clonotype has a count of ten or more. V usage is TRBV11-2 and J usage is TRBJ2-3, with 9 nucleotides matching TRBD2. V shed 4 bases, J shed 6 bases, and the junction held 14 bases outside the gene matches. From germline, CDR1 is SGHAT and CDR2 FQNNGV. The CDR3 is 17 amino acids. CDR3 residues: CASSSVEREEEVDTQYF. The DNA for the CDR3 is TGTGCCAGCAGCTCCGTCGAGCGGGAGGAGGAGGTGGATACGCAGTATTTT.

This clonotype occurred many times. DNA of the CDR3: TGTGCCAGCAGAGCTACAGGGGACAGCACAGATACGCAGTATTTT. Protein: CASRATGDSTDTQYF. V usage is TRBV6-1 and J usage is TRBJ2-3; TRBD1 matches 7 bases. In germline, CDR1 is MNHNS, CDR2 SASEGT. This CDR3 has 15 amino acids. With V trimmed by 6 bases and J by 0 bases, 6 bases remained unmatched.

There are many counts of this clonotype. The CDR3 is CASTTNLNYGYTF. The CDR3 nucleotides are TGTGCCAGTACCACAAATCTCAACTATGGCTACACCTTC. The gene calls are TRBV19 and TRBJ1-2, with D unclear. CDR1 and CDR2 from the germline V gene are LNHDA and SQIVND (reference sequence). The CDR3 length is 13 residues. V lost 7 bases to trimming and J lost 2 bases, with 11 bases between them. The entire variable domain, with the rest obtained from reference TRBV19 and TRBJ1-2, is as follows: DGGITQSPKYLFRKEGQNVTLSCEQNLNHDAMYWYRQDPGQGLRLIYYSQIVNDFQKGDIAEGYSVSREKKESFPLTVTSAQKNPTAFYLCASTTNLNYGYTFGSGTRLTVV.

In this sample, this clonotype turned up many times. The chain couples TRBV7-9 to TRBJ2-5; 7 bases match TRBD2. J was trimmed by 1 base and V by 5 bases; bases with no gene match: 10. Germline V CDR1 and CDR2: SEHNR, FQNEAQ (reference sequence). The CDR3 covers 16 residues. The CDR3 DNA reads as TGTGCCAGCAGCCCCGTGGGAGGGTCCACCCAAGAGACCCAGTACTTC. This codes for CASSPVGGSTQETQYF.

This clonotype was counted a few times. As DNA, the CDR3 is TGCGCCAGCAGCTATGGGACTAGCGCGAACACCGGGGAGCTGTTTTTT. Its protein is CASSYGTSANTGELFF. This rearrangement joins TRBV5-1 to TRBJ2-2, with 10 positions matching TRBD2. V shed 3 bases, J shed 0 bases, and the junction held 2 bases outside the gene matches. Germline V gives CDR1 SGHRS, CDR2 YFSETQ. This CDR3 has 16 residues.

In its sample, this clonotype was seen many times. The chain has TRBV7-9 and TRBJ2-1; 9 bases are a match to TRBD2. Germline-derived CDR1 and CDR2 are SEHNR and FQNEAQ (reference sequence). V dropped 3 bases and J dropped 3; count of bases not matched to a gene: 3. The CDR3 covers 15 residues. CDR3 coding DNA: TGTGCCAGCAGCTTTGGGACTAGCTACTACAATGAGCAGTTCTTC. Protein: CASSFGTSYYNEQFF.

This clonotype was counted only a few times. The CDR3 DNA reads as TGCAGTGCCACTAGATTCGGGACAGGGGACTCTGGGGCCAACGTCCTGACTTTC. Translated: CSATRFGTGDSGANVLTF. The chain has TRBV20-1 and TRBJ2-6, with 10 bases aligning to TRBD1. The CDR3 contains 18 residues. Germline CDR1 DFQATT, CDR2 SNEGSKA (reference sequence). V dropped 6 bases and J dropped 0; count of bases not matched to a gene: 11.

The chain employs TRBV3-1 and TRBJ1-1; TRBD1 agrees at 7 bases. CDR3 length: 18 amino acids. Germline V gene lookup returns CDR1 LGHDT and CDR2 YNNKEL (reference sequence). V lost 2 bases to trimming and J lost 0 bases; unmatched junction nucleotides: 12. Here the CDR3 DNA reads TGTGCCAGCAGCCAATACCGGCCAGGGGGGTTCATGAACACTGAAGCTTTCTTT. Protein product: CASSQYRPGGFMNTEAFF.

This clonotype showed up many times. The DNA of the CDR3 is TGTGCCAGCAGCACAGGTGGGGTCCCCTACAATGAGCAGTTCTTC. This codes for CASSTGGVPYNEQFF. The gene calls are TRBV9 and TRBJ2-1, with D possibly being TRBD1 (5 bases). CDR1 is SGDLS and CDR2 is YYNGEE in the germline V gene. The CDR3 loop spans 15 amino acids. V was clipped by 4 bases and J by 2 bases, with 13 bases between them.

The chain links TRBV20-1 to TRBJ1-1; 9 bases map to TRBD1. CDR1 DFQATT and CDR2 SNEGSKA come from the germline V gene (reference sequence). The CDR3 length is 17 residues. V was clipped by 4 bases and J by 1 base; unmatched bases: 13. CDR3 region: CSATAGQGFFRNTEAFF. The CDR3 DNA follows: TGCAGTGCTACCGCCGGACAGGGGTTTTTTCGGAACACTGAAGCTTTCTTT.

This clonotype was observed many times. V and J are TRBV3-1 and TRBJ2-3; possibly TRBD2 for D (5 bases). The CDR3 runs 15 residues. Germline V lookup: CDR1 LGHDT, CDR2 YNNKEL (reference sequence). With 1 base removed from V and 2 bases from J, the gap between germline ends came to 10 bases. CDR3 region: CASSQGRDPTDTQYF. The CDR3 bases are TGTGCCAGCAGCCAAGGTCGGGATCCCACAGATACGCAGTATTTT.

This clonotype was observed at least ten times. J is TRBJ1-6 and V is TRBV20-1; 8 bases are shared with TRBD1. Germline lookup yields CDR1 DFQATT and CDR2 SNEGSKA (reference sequence). The CDR3 is 15 amino acids. V gave up 4 bases and J gave up 4 bases; unmatched junction bases: 6. Written as DNA, the CDR3 is TGCAGTGCTACAGGGGGCCAGCCTTATAATTCACCCCTCCACTTT. Protein sequence: CSATGGQPYNSPLHF.